Described below is a single TCR beta chain sequence and its context. Its specificity is unknown. V gave up 2 bases and J gave up 2 bases; unmatched junction bases: 3. The V gene's germline CDR1 is SGHVS and CDR2 FQNEAQ. This CDR3 is 15 amino acids long. For the second PCR, which ran for 7 to 11 cycles, a sample-barcoded 5' primer and a J-beta primer mix were used. Every cDNA was tagged by a template-switch adaptor with 12 random nucleotides. Each sample yielded at least 3 million CDR3-containing paired-end reads. TCRdb recomputed calls from the 5' RACE reads with MiXCR, one row per CDR3 protein. The data show about 1.4 million distinct CDR3 sequences, with roughly 60% seen just once and roughly 7% held by the top ten. The data were obtained in a study of blood T cells in healthy people across ages. General observations from the study: TCR beta diversity correlated strongly with naive T cell percentage.

Sequencing was done on a sample of blood. This clonotype was obtained from a man aged 18 to 35 in good health. The chain links TRBV7-8 to TRBJ2-1, with TRBD2 matching over 7 bases. The CDR3 DNA reads as TGTGCCAGCAGCTTATTACGGGGGGCCTACAATGAGCAGTTCTTC. It specifies CASSLLRGAYNEQFF. The variable domain in full, with the rest retrieved from reference TRBV7-8 and TRBJ2-1, is GAGVSQSPRYKVAKRGQDVALRCDPISGHVSLFWYQQALGQGPEFLTYFQNEAQLDKSGLPSDRFFAERPEGSVSTLKIQRTQQEDSAVYLCASSLLRGAYNEQFFGPGTRLTVL.